The clone carrying this T cell receptor (beta chain) turned up a few times. The sample is drawn from a study of cytomegalovirus exposure and HLA in healthy donors. This PCR relied on a set of 60 Vbeta primers and 13 Jbeta primers. Assay: immunoSEQ multiplex PCR; the TCRdb copy retains only in-frame clones and omits some. The sample lists about 86,000 clones; more than 75% were seen once. The sequence was collected from a woman aged 35 to 49 in good health and CMV-seropositive. Source material: PBMCs.

The CDR3 sequence: CASSSVAGDGADTQYF. The CDR3 nucleotides are TGTGCCAGCAGTTCGGTAGCGGGAGATGGGGCAGATACGCAGTATTTT. J is TRBJ2-3 and V is TRBV6-5; TRBD2 agrees at 9 bases. The CDR3 spans 16 residues. Germline CDR1 MNHEY, CDR2 SVGAGI. The junction had 9 bases not matched to a gene; V was cut back by 4 bases and J by 4 bases.